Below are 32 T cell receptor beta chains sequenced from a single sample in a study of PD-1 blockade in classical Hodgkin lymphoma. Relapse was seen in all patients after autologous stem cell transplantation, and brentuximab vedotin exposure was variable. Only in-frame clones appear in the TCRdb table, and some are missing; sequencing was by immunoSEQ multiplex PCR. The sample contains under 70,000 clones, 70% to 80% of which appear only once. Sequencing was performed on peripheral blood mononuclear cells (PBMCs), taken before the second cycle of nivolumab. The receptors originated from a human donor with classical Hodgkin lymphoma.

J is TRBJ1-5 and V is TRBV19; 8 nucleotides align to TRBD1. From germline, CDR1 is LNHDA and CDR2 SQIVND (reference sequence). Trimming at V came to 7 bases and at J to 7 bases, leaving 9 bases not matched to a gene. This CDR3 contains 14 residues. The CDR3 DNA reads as TGTGCCAGTACCTCAGGGGGCTTGGGCCAGCCCCAGCATTTT. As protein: CASTSGGLGQPQHF.

In nucleotides, the CDR3 is TGTGCCAGCAGCTCGATGGGACTTCGGGACTACGAGCAGTACTTC. Residues: CASSSMGLRDYEQYF. The chain couples TRBV7-9 to TRBJ2-7; TRBD2 is a possible D gene (6 bases). Trimming removed 4 bases at V and 3 bases at J, with 16 bases between. Per the germline V gene, CDR1 is SEHNR and CDR2 is FQNEAQ (reference sequence). This CDR3 is 15 amino acids long.

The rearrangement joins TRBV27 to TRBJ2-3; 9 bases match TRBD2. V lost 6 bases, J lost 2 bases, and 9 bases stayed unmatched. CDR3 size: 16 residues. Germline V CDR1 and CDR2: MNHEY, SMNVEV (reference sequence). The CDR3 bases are TGTGCCAGCAGCGCAAGCGGGAGGCGGGTCACAGATACGCAGTATTTT. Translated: CASSASGRRVTDTQYF.

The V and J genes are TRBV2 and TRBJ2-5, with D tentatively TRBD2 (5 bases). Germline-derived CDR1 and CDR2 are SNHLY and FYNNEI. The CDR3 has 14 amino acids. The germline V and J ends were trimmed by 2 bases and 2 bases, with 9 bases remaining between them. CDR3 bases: TGTGCCAGCAGTGAAACGGGATGGCAAGAGACCCAGTACTTC. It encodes CASSETGWQETQYF.

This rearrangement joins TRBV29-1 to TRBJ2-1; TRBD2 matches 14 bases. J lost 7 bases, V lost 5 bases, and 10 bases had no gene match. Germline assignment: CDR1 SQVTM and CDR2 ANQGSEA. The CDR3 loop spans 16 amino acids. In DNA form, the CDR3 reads TGCAGCGTTCCGCGGTGGGGACTAGCGGGAGCAAATGAGCAGTTCTTC. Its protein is CSVPRWGLAGANEQFF.

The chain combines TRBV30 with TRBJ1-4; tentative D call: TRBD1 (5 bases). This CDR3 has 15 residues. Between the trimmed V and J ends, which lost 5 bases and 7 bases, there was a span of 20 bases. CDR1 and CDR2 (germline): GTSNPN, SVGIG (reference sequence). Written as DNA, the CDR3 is TGTGCCTGGGGACTAGGACTCCCCGGGGGTGAAAAACTGTTTTTT. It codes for CAWGLGLPGGEKLFF.

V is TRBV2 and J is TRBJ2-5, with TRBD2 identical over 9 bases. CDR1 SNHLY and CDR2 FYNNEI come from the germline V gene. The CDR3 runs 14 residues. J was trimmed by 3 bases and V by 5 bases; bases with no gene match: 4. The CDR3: CASSLAGKKETQYF. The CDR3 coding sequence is TGTGCCAGCAGTCTAGCGGGAAAAAAAGAGACCCAGTACTTC.

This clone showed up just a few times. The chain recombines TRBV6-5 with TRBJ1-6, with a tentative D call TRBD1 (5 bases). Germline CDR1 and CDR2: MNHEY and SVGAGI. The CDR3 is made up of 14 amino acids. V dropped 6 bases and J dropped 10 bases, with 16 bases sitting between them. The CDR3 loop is CASRPPQGGSPLHF. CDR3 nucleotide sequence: TGTGCCAGCAGACCGCCCCAGGGAGGGTCACCCCTCCACTTT.

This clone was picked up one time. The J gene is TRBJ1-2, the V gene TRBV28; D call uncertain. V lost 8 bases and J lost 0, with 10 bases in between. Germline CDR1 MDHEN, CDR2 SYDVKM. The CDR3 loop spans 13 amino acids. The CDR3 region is CASRSQTNYGYTF. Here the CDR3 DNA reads TGTGCCAGCCGCAGCCAAACTAACTATGGCTACACCTTC.

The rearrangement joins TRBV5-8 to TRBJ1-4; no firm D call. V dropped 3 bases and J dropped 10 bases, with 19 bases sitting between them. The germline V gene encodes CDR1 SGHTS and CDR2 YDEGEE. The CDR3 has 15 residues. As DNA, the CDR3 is TGTGCCAGCAGCTCACGGGCCACGGGAAGTGGAAAACTGTTTTTT. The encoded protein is CASSSRATGSGKLFF.

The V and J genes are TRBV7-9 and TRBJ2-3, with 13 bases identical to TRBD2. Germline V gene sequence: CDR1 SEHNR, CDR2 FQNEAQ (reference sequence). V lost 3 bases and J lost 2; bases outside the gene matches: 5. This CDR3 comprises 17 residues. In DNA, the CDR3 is TGTGCCAGCAGCTTTGGACTAGCGGGGGCCCACACAGATACGCAGTATTTT. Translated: CASSFGLAGAHTDTQYF.

CDR3 sequence: CASSPGRDPNQPQHF. CDR3 DNA sequence: TGTGCCAGCAGCCCAGGGAGGGATCCCAATCAGCCCCAGCATTTT. The chain has TRBV7-9 and TRBJ1-5, with D maybe TRBD1 (5 bases). The germline V gene encodes CDR1 SEHNR and CDR2 FQNEAQ (reference sequence). Trimming took off 5 bases at V and 3 bases at J, with 14 bases between the two ends. This CDR3 is 15 amino acids long.

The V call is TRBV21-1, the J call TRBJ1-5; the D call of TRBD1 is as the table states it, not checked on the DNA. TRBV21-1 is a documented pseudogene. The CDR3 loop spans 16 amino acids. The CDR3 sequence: CASSRLEDRERQPQHF. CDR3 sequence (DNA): TGTGCCAGCAGCAGGTTAGAAGACAGGGAACGGCAGCCCCAGCATTTT.

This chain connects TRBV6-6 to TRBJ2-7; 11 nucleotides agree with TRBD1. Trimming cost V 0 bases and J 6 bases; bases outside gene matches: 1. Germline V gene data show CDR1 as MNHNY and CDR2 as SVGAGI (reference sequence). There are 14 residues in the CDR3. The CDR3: CASSYSDRGLEQYF. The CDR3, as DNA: TGTGCCAGCAGTTACTCGGACAGGGGGCTCGAGCAGTACTTC.

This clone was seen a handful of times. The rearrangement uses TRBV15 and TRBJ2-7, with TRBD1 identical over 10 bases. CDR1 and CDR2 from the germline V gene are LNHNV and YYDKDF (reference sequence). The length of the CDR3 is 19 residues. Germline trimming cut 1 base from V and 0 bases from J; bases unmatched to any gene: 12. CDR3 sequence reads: CATSRAPGQGSSISYEQYF. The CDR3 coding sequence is TGTGCCACCAGCAGAGCCCCGGGACAGGGGTCATCTATCTCCTACGAGCAGTACTTC. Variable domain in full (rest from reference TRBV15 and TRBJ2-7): DAMVIQNPRYQVTQFGKPVTLSCSQTLNHNVMYWYQQKSSQAPKLLFHYYDKDFNNEADTPDNFQSRRPNTSFCFLDIRSPGLGDTAMYLCATSRAPGQGSSISYEQYFGPGTRLTVT.

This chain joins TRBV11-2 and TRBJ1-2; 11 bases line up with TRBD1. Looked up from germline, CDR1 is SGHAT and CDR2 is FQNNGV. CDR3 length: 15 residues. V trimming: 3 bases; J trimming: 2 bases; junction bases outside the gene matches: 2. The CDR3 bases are TGTGCCAGCAGCTTCGGACAGGGGGCAAACTATGGCTACACCTTC. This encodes CASSFGQGANYGYTF. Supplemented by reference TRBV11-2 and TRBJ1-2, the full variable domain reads EAGVAQSPRYKIIEKRQSVAFWCNPISGHATLYWYQQILGQGPKLLIQFQNNGVVDDSQLPKDRFSAERLKGVDSTLKIQPAKLEDSAVYLCASSFGQGANYGYTFGSGTRLTVV.

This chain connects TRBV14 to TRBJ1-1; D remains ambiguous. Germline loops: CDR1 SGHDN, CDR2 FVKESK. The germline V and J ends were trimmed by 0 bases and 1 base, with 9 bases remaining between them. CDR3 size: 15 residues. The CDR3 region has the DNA TGTGCCAGCAGCCAAGATCTGGTTAAGAACACTGAAGCTTTCTTT. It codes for CASSQDLVKNTEAFF.

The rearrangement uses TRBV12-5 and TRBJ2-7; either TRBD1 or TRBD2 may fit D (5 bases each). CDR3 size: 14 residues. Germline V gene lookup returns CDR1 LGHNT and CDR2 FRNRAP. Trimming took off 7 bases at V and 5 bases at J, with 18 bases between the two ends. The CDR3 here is CASAPFRVSDEQYF. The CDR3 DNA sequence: TGTGCTAGTGCCCCGTTCAGGGTTAGCGACGAGCAGTACTTC.

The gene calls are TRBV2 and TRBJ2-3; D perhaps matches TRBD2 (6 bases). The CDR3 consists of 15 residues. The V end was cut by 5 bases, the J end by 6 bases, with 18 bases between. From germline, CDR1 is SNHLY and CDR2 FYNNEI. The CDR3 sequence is CASSLDRESVDTQYF. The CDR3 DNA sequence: TGTGCCAGCAGTTTAGACCGGGAGAGCGTGGATACGCAGTATTTT.

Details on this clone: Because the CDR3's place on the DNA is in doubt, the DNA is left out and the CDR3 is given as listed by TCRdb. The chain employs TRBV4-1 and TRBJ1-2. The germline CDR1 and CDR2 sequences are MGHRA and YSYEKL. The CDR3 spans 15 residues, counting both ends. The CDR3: CASSQVGGGNYGHTF.

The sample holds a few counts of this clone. The CDR3 region is CSVEVGGNQPQHF. Here the CDR3 DNA reads TGCAGCGTTGAAGTGGGGGGCAATCAGCCCCAGCATTTT. The V gene is TRBV29-1, the J gene TRBJ1-5; perhaps TRBD1 as D (5 bases). Per the germline V gene, CDR1 is SQVTM and CDR2 is ANQGSEA. This CDR3 is built from 13 residues. V lost 1 base to trimming and J lost 2 bases, with 6 bases between them.

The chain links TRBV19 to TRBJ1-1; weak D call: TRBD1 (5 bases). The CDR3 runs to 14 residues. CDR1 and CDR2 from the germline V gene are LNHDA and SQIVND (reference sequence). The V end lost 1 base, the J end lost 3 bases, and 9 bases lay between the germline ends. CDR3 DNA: TGTGCCAGTAGTATAGGCAGGGTCTACACTGAAGCTTTCTTT. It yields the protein CASSIGRVYTEAFF.

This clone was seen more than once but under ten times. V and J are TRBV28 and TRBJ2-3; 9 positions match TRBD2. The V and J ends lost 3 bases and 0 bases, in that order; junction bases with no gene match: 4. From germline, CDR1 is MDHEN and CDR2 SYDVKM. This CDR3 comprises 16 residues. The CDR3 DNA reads TGTGCCAGCAGTTTGGGTAGCGGGGGCAGCACAGATACGCAGTATTTT. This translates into CASSLGSGGSTDTQYF.

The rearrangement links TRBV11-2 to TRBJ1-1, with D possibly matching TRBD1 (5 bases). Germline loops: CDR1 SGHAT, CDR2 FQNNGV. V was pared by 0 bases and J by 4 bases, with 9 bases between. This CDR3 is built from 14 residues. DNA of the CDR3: TGTGCCAGCAGCTTAGATCCGGGGGGCACTGAAGCTTTCTTT. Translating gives CASSLDPGGTEAFF.

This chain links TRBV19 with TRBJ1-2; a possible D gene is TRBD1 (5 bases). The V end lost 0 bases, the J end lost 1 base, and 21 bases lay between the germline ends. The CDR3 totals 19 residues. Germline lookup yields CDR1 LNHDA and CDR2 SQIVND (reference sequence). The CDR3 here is CASSIDLGTDSSFNYGYTF. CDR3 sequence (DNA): TGTGCCAGTAGTATAGACCTGGGGACGGATTCCTCCTTTAACTATGGCTACACCTTC.

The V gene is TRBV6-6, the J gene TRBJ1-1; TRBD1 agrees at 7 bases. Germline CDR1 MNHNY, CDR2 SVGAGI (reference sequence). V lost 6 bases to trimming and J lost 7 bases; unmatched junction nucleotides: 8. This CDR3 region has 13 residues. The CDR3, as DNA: TGTGCCAGCAGACATATACAGGGGATTGAAGCTTTCTTT. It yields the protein CASRHIQGIEAFF.

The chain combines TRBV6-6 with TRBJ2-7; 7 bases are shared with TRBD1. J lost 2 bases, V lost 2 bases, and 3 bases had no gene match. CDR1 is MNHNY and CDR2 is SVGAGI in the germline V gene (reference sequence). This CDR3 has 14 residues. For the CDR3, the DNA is TGTGCCAGCAGTTACAGGCAGGGGGCCTACGAGCAGTACTTC. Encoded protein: CASSYRQGAYEQYF.

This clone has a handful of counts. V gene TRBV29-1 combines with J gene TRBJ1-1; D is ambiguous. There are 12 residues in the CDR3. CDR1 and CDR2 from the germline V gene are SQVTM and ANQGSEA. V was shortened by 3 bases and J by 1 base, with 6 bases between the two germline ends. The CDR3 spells CSVDPQNTEAFF. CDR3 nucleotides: TGCAGCGTTGACCCCCAGAACACTGAAGCTTTCTTT.

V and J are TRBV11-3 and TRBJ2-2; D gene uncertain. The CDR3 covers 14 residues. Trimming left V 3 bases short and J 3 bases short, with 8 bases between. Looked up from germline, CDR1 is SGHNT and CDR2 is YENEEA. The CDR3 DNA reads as TGTGCCAGCAGCTTGGGTCGTCACACCGGGGAGCTGTTTTTT. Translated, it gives CASSLGRHTGELFF.

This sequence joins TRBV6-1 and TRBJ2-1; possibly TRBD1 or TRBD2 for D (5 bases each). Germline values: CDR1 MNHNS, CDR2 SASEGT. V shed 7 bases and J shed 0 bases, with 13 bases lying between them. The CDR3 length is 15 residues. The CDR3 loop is CASIRDAGSYNEQFF. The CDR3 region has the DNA TGTGCCAGCATCCGGGACGCCGGCTCCTACAATGAGCAGTTCTTC.

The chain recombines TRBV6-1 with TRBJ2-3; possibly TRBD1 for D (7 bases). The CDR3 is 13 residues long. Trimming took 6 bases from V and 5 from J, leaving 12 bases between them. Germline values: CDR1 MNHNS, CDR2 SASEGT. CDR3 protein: CASREGAGDTQYF. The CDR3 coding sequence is TGTGCCAGCAGGGAGGGGGCAGGAGATACGCAGTATTTT.

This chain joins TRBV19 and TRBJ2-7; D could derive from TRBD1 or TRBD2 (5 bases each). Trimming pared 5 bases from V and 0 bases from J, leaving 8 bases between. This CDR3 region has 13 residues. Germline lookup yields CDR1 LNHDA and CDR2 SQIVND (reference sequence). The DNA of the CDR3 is TGTGCCAGTAGTTGGGACCGCTCCTACGAGCAGTACTTC. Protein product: CASSWDRSYEQYF.